Here is one T cell receptor (beta chain) with its context. This sample was included in a study of T cell changes during pregnancy in multiple sclerosis. TCRdb's table, derived via immunoSEQ multiplex PCR, lists solely in-frame clones and lacks some. The sample yields approximately 63,000 clones, around 92% seen once. J lost 6 bases, V lost 0 bases, and 9 bases had no gene match. The CDR3 spans 16 residues. The germline V gene has CDR1 MNHEY and CDR2 SVGAGI. This sequence originates from a female donor in good health, enrolled as a control in a pregnancy study. The genes are TRBV6-5 and TRBJ2-7, with TRBD1 matching 9 bases. This material consisted of peripheral blood, taken in the third trimester of pregnancy. CDR3 in amino acids: CASSYSGGTGFSEQYF. CDR3 nucleotides: TGTGCCAGCAGTTACTCGGGCGGGACAGGGTTTTCCGAGCAGTACTTC.